The source of this TCR beta chain is a study of technical replicates of blood from a few donors (dated by TCRdb to the late 2010s). Receptor amplification or capture employed the immunoSEQ multiplex PCR assay. What TCRdb holds here is the immuneACCESS table cut down to in-frame rearrangements. Part of the clones is not present; checked against another copy, under half of the missing clones reflect an unresolved V gene, and the others are unexplained. In this sample the table shows about 62,000 clones, about 89% of which occur a single time. Of the sample, about 5.2% falls within the top ten clones. Note on this clone: Its antigen remains undetermined. Per-base quality was not reported, and no clone a single base away is much larger than it.

The source is a human donor in good health. Some clones in this sample may be carry-over from other donors' samples. The source material was PBMCs.

This receptor carries the CDR3 CASSPDRGDTGELFF. The sequenced DNA: TGTGCCAGCTCCCCCGACAGGGGGGACACCGGGGAGCTGTTTTTT. The receptor chain draws on TRBV18 and TRBJ2-2, with 9 bases aligning to TRBD1. According to the germline V gene, CDR1 reads KGHSH and CDR2 reads LQKENI. The CDR3 runs 15 residues from the cysteine to the phenylalanine. Solely the CDR3 DNA is kept, with 45 bases framed from the first base. The germline V and J ends show losses of 6 bases and 3 bases respectively, and no gene match explains 5 bases of the junction. When the CDR3 is completed using the reference TRBV18 and TRBJ2-2 genes on either side, the full variable domain is NAGVMQNPRHLVRRRGQEARLRCSPMKGHSHVYWYRQLPEEGLKFMVYLQKENIIDESGMPKERFSAEFPKEGPSILRIQQVVRGDSAAYFCASSPDRGDTGELFFGEGSRLTVL.